This TCR beta chain was identified in a study of identical twins. A single record per CDR3 protein comes from TCRdb applying MiXCR to the 5' RACE reads. The sample gives around 1.7 million distinct CDR3 sequences, under 35% of which show up once; 0.27% is in the top ten. For this clonotype: Germline is not matched at one junction end, which may reflect a read error.

CDR1 is MGHRA, CDR2 YSYEKL, per germline. The CDR3 sequence is 15 residues long. The chain uses TRBV4-1 and TRBJ1-2; D remains unclear. Material: cord blood. This TCR was sampled from a newborn girl in good health. The CDR3 region has the DNA TGCGCCAGCAGCCAGGCTGACCCAGTGAACTATGGCTGCACCTTC. It yields the protein CASSQADPVNYGCTF.